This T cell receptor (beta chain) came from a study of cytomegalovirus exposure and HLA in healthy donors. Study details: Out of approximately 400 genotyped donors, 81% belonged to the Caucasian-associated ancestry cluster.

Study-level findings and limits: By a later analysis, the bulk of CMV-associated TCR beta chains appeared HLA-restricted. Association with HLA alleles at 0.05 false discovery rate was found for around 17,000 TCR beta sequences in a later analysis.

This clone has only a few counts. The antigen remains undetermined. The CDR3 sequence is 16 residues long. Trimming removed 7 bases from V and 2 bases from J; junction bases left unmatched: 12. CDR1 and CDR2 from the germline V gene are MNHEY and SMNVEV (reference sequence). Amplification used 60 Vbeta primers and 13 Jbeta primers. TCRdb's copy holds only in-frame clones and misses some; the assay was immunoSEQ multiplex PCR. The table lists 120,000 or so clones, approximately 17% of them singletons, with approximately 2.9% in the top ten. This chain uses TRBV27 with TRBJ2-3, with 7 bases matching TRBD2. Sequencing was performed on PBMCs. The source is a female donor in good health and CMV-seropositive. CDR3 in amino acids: CASIPSAGETTDTQYF. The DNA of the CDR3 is TGTGCCAGCATTCCTTCTGCGGGGGAGACCACAGATACGCAGTATTTT.